This is a list of T cell receptor beta chains from one sample in a study of blood T cells in healthy people across ages. MiXCR, applied by TCRdb to the 5' RACE reads, yields one record per CDR3 protein. The sample has around 1.5 million distinct CDR3 sequences, roughly a third seen once. The sequencing input was blood. Every receptor here comes from a woman aged 30 to 39 in good health. Both conserved end residues are part of each CDR3. D genes are given only for firm matches. Size is omitted from some rows. Given values are once, few, many or a class for expanded clones.

TRBV10-3	TRBJ2-5	many	TRBD2	CASGLAGAQETQYF	TGTGCCTCGGGGCTAGCGGGGGCACAAGAGACCCAGTACTTC
TRBV25-1	TRBJ1-1	once	NA	CASSEFLGTGNTEAFF	TGTGCCAGCAGTGAATTCCTCGGGACGGGGAACACTGAAGCTTTCTTT
TRBV4-1	TRBJ2-1	many	TRBD1	CASSQLEGQDNEQFF	TGCGCCAGCAGCCAACTGGAAGGACAGGACAATGAGCAGTTCTTC
TRBV27	TRBJ2-2	once	NA	CASSWDRGGELFF	TGTGCCAGCAGTTGGGATCGAGGCGGGGAGCTGTTTTTT
TRBV27	TRBJ2-1	few	NA	CASSIQSVSSYNEQFF	TGTGCCAGCTCTATCCAAAGCGTCAGCTCCTACAATGAGCAGTTCTTC
TRBV5-1	TRBJ2-3	many	NA	CASSPGGTQYF	TGTGCCAGCAGCCCCGGGGGTACGCAGTATTTT
TRBV4-1	TRBJ2-3	few	TRBD2	CASSPMTSSNTDTQYF	TGCGCCAGCAGCCCCATGACTAGCAGTAACACAGATACGCAGTATTTT
TRBV2	TRBJ1-2	NA	NA	CASSEVAYGYTF	TGTGCCAGCAGTGAAGTAGCCTATGGCTACACCTTC
TRBV7-2	TRBJ2-5	NA	TRBD2	CASSLDLAGIAETQYF	TGTGCCAGCAGCTTAGACCTAGCGGGAATAGCAGAGACCCAGTACTTC
TRBV7-8	TRBJ2-1	NA	TRBD1	CASSSGQTLDNEQFF	TGTGCCAGCAGCTCGGGACAGACTCTTGACAATGAGCAGTTCTTC
TRBV27	TRBJ2-7	few	TRBD2	CASSNSGRGSEQYF	TGTGCCAGCAGTAATAGCGGGAGGGGGTCCGAGCAGTACTTC
TRBV7-8	TRBJ1-2	NA	TRBD1	CASSLDRDRTYGYTF	TGTGCCAGCAGCCTCGACCGGGACAGAACCTATGGCTACACCTTC
TRBV10-3	TRBJ2-7	few	NA	CAISESGAGRYEQYF	TGTGCCATCAGTGAGTCGGGGGCCGGGCGCTACGAGCAGTACTTC
TRBV30	TRBJ1-4	NA	NA	CAWSAPRRGNEKLFF	TGTGCCTGGAGTGCACCTAGGAGGGGCAATGAAAAACTGTTTTTT
TRBV29-1	TRBJ1-2	few	NA	CSVEDRVLTNLYGYTF	TGCAGCGTTGAAGATCGCGTTCTCACAAACCTCTATGGCTACACCTTC
TRBV19	TRBJ2-7	few	NA	CASSAGPMDPYEQYF	TGTGCCAGTAGTGCGGGACCTATGGACCCCTACGAGCAGTACTTC
TRBV11-2	TRBJ2-1	few	NA	CASSLVEGAEEYNEQFF	TGTGCCAGCAGCTTAGTTGAAGGAGCGGAGGAGTACAATGAGCAGTTCTTC
TRBV20-1	TRBJ2-1	NA	TRBD2	CSARAGLAGGYNEQFF	TGCAGTGCTAGAGCAGGGCTAGCGGGGGGATACAATGAGCAGTTCTTC
TRBV10-3	TRBJ2-7	NA	NA	CAISESRTRDGYEQYF	TGTGCCATCAGTGAGTCTCGGACGCGGGACGGCTACGAGCAGTACTTC
TRBV27	TRBJ2-7	NA	NA	CASSLRAGTFEQYF	TGTGCCAGCAGTTTACGCGCAGGTACTTTCGAGCAGTACTTC
TRBV11-2	TRBJ2-7	NA	NA	CASSSLGGTYEQYF	TGTGCCAGCAGTTCTCTGGGTGGGACCTACGAGCAGTACTTC
TRBV28	TRBJ2-1	few	TRBD2	CASRGRVAGAAYNEQFF	TGTGCCAGCAGAGGAAGGGTAGCGGGAGCGGCCTACAATGAGCAGTTCTTC
TRBV9	TRBJ2-5	NA	NA	CASSVGSVSQYKQYF	TGTGCCAGCAGCGTAGGATCCGTATCTCAATACAAGCAGTACTTC
TRBV24-1	TRBJ2-1	few	NA	CATSDLTAYNEQFF	TGTGCCACCAGTGATTTGACGGCTTACAATGAGCAGTTCTTC
TRBV4-1	TRBJ2-7	NA	NA	CASSQNQRSCEQYF	TGCGCCAGCAGCCAAAACCAGCGCTCCTGCGAGCAGTACTTC
TRBV4-1	TRBJ2-3	few	TRBD2	CASSHSGVIDAQYF	TGCGCCAGCAGCCATAGCGGGGTGATAGATGCGCAGTATTTT
TRBV15	TRBJ2-3	NA	TRBD2	CATSRDLAGGPIGSDTQYF	TGTGCCACCAGCAGAGATCTAGCGGGAGGACCTATCGGGTCGGATACGCAGTATTTT
TRBV5-1	TRBJ1-2	once	NA	CVSSLGPGNYGYTF	TGCGTCAGCAGCTTGGGTCCAGGGAACTATGGCTACACCTTC
TRBV27	TRBJ2-3	NA	TRBD2	CASSWRGSTDTQYF	TGTGCCAGCAGTTGGCGGGGGAGCACAGATACGCAGTATTTT
TRBV24-1	TRBJ1-2	NA	TRBD1	CATSDPRRGTGGPSYGYTF	TGTGCCACCAGTGATCCGCGACGAGGGACAGGGGGGCCCTCCTATGGCTACACCTTC
TRBV7-2	TRBJ2-2	many	TRBD1	CASSLQGTTGELFF	TGTGCCAGCAGCCTACAGGGGACCACCGGGGAGCTGTTTTTT
TRBV4-1	TRBJ2-7	NA	TRBD2	CASSRYGLAMPYEQYF	TGCGCCAGCAGCCGATACGGACTAGCGATGCCCTACGAGCAGTACTTC
TRBV20-1	TRBJ2-7	NA	TRBD2	CSARPIGASGGADEQYF	TGCAGTGCTAGACCAATTGGGGCTAGCGGGGGGGCCGACGAGCAGTACTTC
TRBV30	TRBJ1-5	NA	NA	CAWSARGDQPQHF	TGTGCCTGGAGTGCCCGGGGGGATCAGCCCCAGCATTTT
TRBV29-1	TRBJ1-1	NA	NA	CSVPRTEGAFF	TGCAGCGTCCCTAGGACAGAGGGAGCTTTCTTT
TRBV5-1	TRBJ2-5	NA	TRBD2	CASSPGTSAVETQYF	TGCGCCAGCAGCCCGGGGACTAGCGCGGTGGAGACCCAGTACTTC
TRBV7-9	TRBJ1-2	NA	NA	CASSSGWAREGGHTF	TGTGCCAGCAGCTCTGGGTGGGCCCGGGAGGGTGGCCACACCTTC
TRBV30	TRBJ2-7	NA	NA	CAWSVSVGYEQYF	TGTGCCTGGAGTGTAAGCGTGGGGTACGAGCAGTACTTC
TRBV20-1	TRBJ2-7	NA	TRBD2	CRGLDGSLKQYF	TGCAGGGGACTAGACGGCTCTTTAAAGCAGTACTTC
TRBV4-1	TRBJ2-7	NA	NA	CASSQDISRELTYEQYF	TGCGCCAGCAGCCAAGATATTTCAAGGGAATTAACCTACGAGCAGTACTTC
TRBV3-1	TRBJ1-1	few	NA	CASSQGGVGAEAFF	TGTGCCAGCAGCCAAGGAGGGGTGGGCGCTGAAGCTTTCTTT
TRBV10-3	TRBJ2-7	NA	NA	CATSEQRREQYF	TGTGCCACCAGTGAGCAGAGGCGAGAGCAGTACTTC
TRBV12-3/TRBV12-4	TRBJ2-7	NA	TRBD2	CASSSRTSGGIYEQYF	TGTGCCAGCAGTTCCCGGACTAGCGGAGGGATCTACGAGCAGTACTTC
TRBV4-1	TRBJ2-1	few	NA	CASSQDNIALVNEQFF	TGCGCCAGCAGCCAAGATAACATAGCCCTAGTGAATGAGCAGTTCTTC
TRBV7-9	TRBJ2-3	few	TRBD1	CASSSTQDRVSDTQYF	TGTGCCAGCAGCTCCACCCAGGACAGGGTGTCAGATACGCAGTATTTT
TRBV12-3/TRBV12-4	TRBJ2-7	few	TRBD2	CASSLGLAGVTYEQYF	TGTGCCAGCAGTTTGGGGCTAGCGGGAGTAACCTACGAGCAGTACTTC
TRBV4-1	TRBJ2-5	few	TRBD2	CASSQEIAGGGETQYF	TGCGCCAGCAGCCAAGAAATAGCGGGGGGGGGAGAGACCCAGTACTTC
TRBV12-3/TRBV12-4	TRBJ1-2	NA	NA	CASSASLGGNYGYTF	TGTGCCAGCAGTGCTAGTTTGGGGGGTAACTATGGCTACACCTTC
TRBV3-1	TRBJ2-1	few	NA	CASSQEGFSYNEQFF	TGTGCCAGCAGCCAAGAGGGGTTCTCCTACAATGAGCAGTTCTTC
TRBV10-1	TRBJ2-1	few	NA	CASSGNGDNEQFF	TGCGCCAGCAGTGGAAACGGGGACAATGAGCAGTTCTTC
TRBV5-1	TRBJ2-3	many	NA	CASSLPALVLRSTDTQYF	TGCGCCAGCAGCTTGCCGGCTTTGGTTTTGCGGAGCACAGATACGCAGTATTTT
TRBV6-1	TRBJ2-7	few	TRBD2	CASSEIRGREGEQYF	TGTGCCAGCAGTGAAATCCGCGGACGGGAGGGGGAGCAGTACTTC
TRBV10-1	TRBJ2-3	NA	NA	CASSKTADTQYF	TGCGCCAGCTCTAAGACCGCTGATACGCAGTATTTT